The 7 T cell receptor beta chains below come from one sample, sequenced in a study of cytomegalovirus exposure and HLA in healthy donors. The PCR used 60 Vbeta and 13 Jbeta primers. TCRdb's table, derived via immunoSEQ multiplex PCR, lists solely in-frame clones and lacks some. The repertoire holds around 160,000 clones, with around 65% as singletons. Sample: PBMCs. The receptor set was obtained from a woman aged 40 to 50 in good health and CMV-seropositive.

The chain uses TRBV27 and TRBJ1-5; no reliable D call. This CDR3 comprises 14 residues. The V end lost 0 bases, the J end lost 4 bases, and 7 bases lay between the germline ends. Germline V CDR1 and CDR2: MNHEY, SMNVEV (reference sequence). The CDR3 coding sequence is TGTGCCAGCAGTTTATCCCGCGGGAATCAGCCCCAGCATTTT. Its protein product is CASSLSRGNQPQHF.

The genes are TRBV7-2 and TRBJ2-7; 9 bases agree with TRBD2. CDR1 is SGHTA, CDR2 FQGNSA, per germline. V shed 5 bases and J 1 base; nucleotides not matched to a gene: 6. This CDR3 has 15 residues. In DNA form, the CDR3 reads TGTGCCAGCAGCCTGACTAGCGGCTCATCCTACGAGCAGTACTTC. Amino acids: CASSLTSGSSYEQYF.

The chain has TRBV15 and TRBJ2-5; 11 bases agree with TRBD1. The CDR3 is 16 residues long. The V and J ends lost 4 bases and 4 bases, in that order; junction bases with no gene match: 8. The germline CDR1 and CDR2 sequences are LNHNV and YYDKDF (reference sequence). CDR3 DNA sequence: TGTGCCACCAGCACCTTAGCCGGGACAGGGGGAGAGACCCAGTACTTC. Its translation is CATSTLAGTGGETQYF.

CDR3 sequence reads: CASSEFRGAIGSGANVLTF. Here the CDR3 DNA reads TGTGCCAGCAGTGAATTCCGGGGGGCAATAGGGTCTGGGGCCAACGTCCTGACTTTC. The chain couples TRBV6-1 to TRBJ2-6, with a tentative D call TRBD2 (7 bases). The germline CDR1 and CDR2 sequences are MNHNS and SASEGT. The CDR3 covers 19 residues. V lost 2 bases and J 1 base, leaving 18 bases between the germline ends.

CDR3 amino acids: CASSQDQRAGDWNGETQYF. The CDR3 coding sequence is TGCGCCAGCAGCCAAGATCAGCGAGCGGGGGATTGGAACGGAGAGACCCAGTACTTC. The rearrangement uses TRBV4-1 and TRBJ2-5; 8 positions agree with TRBD2. CDR1 MGHRA and CDR2 YSYEKL come from the germline V gene. V shed 0 bases and J 4 bases; nucleotides not matched to a gene: 16. This CDR3 has 19 amino acids.

The rearrangement links TRBV28 to TRBJ2-5; D is perhaps TRBD1 (6 bases). Judging by the DNA end, TRBJ2-7 fits better; the J call may be wrong. Germline V gene data show CDR1 as MDHEN and CDR2 as SYDVKM. CDR3 length: 13 residues. CDR3 amino acids: CASSPQDRYEQYF. The CDR3 nucleotides are TGTGCCAGCAGTCCCCAGGACAGATACGAGCAGTACTTC.

The rearrangement links TRBV28 to TRBJ2-1, with TRBD2 identical over 9 bases. Germline V gene sequence: CDR1 MDHEN, CDR2 SYDVKM. The junction had 5 bases not matched to a gene; V was cut back by 7 bases and J by 4 bases. This CDR3 region has 14 residues. The CDR3 is CASTPLAGYNEQFF. As DNA, the CDR3 is TGTGCCAGCACCCCCCTAGCGGGGTACAATGAGCAGTTCTTC.